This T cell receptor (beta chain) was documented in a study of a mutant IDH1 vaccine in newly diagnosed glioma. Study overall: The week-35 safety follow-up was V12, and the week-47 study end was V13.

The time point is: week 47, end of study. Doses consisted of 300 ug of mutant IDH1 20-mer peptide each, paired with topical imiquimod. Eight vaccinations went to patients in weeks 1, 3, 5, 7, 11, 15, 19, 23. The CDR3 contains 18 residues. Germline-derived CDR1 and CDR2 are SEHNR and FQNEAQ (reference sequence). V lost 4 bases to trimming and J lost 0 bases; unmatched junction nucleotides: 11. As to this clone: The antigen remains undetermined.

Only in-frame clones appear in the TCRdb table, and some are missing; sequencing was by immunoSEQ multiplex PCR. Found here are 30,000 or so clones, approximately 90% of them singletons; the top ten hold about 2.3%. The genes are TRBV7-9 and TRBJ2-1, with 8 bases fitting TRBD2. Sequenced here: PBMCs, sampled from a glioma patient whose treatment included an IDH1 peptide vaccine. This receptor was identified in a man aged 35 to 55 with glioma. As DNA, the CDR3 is TGTGCCAGCAGCTCAAGGTTCGGAGCGGGGGACTCCTACAATGAGCAGTTCTTC. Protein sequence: CASSSRFGAGDSYNEQFF.